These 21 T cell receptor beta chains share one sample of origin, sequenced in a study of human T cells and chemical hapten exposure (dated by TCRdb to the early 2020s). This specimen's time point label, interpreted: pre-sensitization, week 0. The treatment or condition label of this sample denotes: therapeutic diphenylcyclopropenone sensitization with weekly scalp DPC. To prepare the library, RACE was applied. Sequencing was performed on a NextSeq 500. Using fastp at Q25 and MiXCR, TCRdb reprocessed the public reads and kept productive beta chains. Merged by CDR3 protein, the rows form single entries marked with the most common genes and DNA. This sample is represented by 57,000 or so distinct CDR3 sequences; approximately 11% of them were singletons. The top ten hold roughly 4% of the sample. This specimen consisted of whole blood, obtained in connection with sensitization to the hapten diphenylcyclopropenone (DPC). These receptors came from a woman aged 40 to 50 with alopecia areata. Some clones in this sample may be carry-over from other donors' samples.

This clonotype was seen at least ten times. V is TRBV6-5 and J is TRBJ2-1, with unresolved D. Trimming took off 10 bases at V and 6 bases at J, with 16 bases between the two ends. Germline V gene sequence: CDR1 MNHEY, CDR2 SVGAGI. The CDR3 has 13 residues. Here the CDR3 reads CATAPIKGNEQFF. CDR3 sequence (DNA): TGTGCCACCGCGCCGATAAAAGGCAATGAGCAGTTCTTC.

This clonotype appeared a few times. The CDR3 coding sequence is TGTGCCAGCAGCTACGGAGTTTCCCGGGACTATGGCTACACCTTC. It is translated as CASSYGVSRDYGYTF. This sequence joins TRBV11-2 and TRBJ1-2; D not certain. There are 15 residues in the CDR3. The V end lost 4 bases, the J end lost 3 bases, and 15 bases lay between the germline ends. Per the germline V gene, CDR1 is SGHAT and CDR2 is FQNNGV.

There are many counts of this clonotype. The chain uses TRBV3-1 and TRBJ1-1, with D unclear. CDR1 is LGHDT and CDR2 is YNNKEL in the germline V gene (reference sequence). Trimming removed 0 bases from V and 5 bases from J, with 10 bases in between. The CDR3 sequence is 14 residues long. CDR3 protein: CASSQDRVGTEAFF. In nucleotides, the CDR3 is TGTGCCAGCAGCCAAGATAGGGTTGGGACTGAAGCTTTCTTT.

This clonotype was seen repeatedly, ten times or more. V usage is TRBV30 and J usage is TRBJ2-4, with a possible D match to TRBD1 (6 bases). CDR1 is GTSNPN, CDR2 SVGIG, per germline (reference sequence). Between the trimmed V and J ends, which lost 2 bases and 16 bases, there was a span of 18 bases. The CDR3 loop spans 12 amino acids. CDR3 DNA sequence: TGTGCCTGGAGTTCAACCAAGACAGGATCATACTTC. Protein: CAWSSTKTGSYF.

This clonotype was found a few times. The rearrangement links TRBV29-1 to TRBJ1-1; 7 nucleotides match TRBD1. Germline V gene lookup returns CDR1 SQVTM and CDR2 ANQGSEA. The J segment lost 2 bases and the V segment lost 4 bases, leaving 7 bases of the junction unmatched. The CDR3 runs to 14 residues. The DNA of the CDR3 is TGCAGCGTTGCAGGGGGGGGAGCTAACACTGAAGCTTTCTTT. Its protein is CSVAGGGANTEAFF. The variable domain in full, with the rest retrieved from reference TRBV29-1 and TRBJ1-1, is SAVISQKPSRDICQRGTSLTIQCQVDSQVTMMFWYRQQPGQSLTLIATANQGSEATYESGFVIDKFPISRPNLTFSTLTVSNMSPEDSSIYLCSVAGGGANTEAFFGQGTRLTVV.

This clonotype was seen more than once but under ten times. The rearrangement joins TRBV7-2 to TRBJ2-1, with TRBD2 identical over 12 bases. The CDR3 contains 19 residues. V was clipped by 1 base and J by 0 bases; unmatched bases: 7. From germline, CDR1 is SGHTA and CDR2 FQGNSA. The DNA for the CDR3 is TGTGCCAGCAGCTTAGAACTAGCGGGAGGCCAGCGCTCCTACAATGAGCAGTTCTTC. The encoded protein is CASSLELAGGQRSYNEQFF.

As DNA, the CDR3 is TGTGCCAGCAGTTCGGGACTAGCGGGGAGAAATGAGCAGTTCTTC. Amino acids: CASSSGLAGRNEQFF. The chain has TRBV6-5 and TRBJ2-1; 13 bases map to TRBD2. The CDR3 totals 15 residues. The V gene end was trimmed by 4 bases and the J gene end by 7 bases; junction bases not matched to a gene: 4. Germline loops: CDR1 MNHEY, CDR2 SVGAGI.

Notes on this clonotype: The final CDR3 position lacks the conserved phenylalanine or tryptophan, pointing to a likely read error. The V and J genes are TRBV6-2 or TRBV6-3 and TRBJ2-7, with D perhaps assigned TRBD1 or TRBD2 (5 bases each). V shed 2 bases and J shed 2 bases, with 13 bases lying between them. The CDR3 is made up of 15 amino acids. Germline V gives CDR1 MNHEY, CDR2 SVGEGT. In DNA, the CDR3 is TGTGCCAGCAGTTACCGCCGGGACGTAACCTACGAGCAGTACTTG. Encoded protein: CASSYRRDVTYEQYL.

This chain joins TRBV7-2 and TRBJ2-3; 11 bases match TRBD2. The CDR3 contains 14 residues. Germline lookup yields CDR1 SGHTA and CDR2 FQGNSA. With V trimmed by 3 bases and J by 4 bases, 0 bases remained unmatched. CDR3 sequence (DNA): TGTGCCAGCAGCTTTAGCGGGAGGGCAGATACGCAGTATTTT. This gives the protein CASSFSGRADTQYF. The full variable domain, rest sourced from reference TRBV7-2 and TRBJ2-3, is GAGVSQSPSNKVTEKGKDVELRCDPISGHTALYWYRQSLGQGLEFLIYFQGNSAPDKSGLPSDRFSAERTGGSVSTLTIQRTQQEDSAVYLCASSFSGRADTQYFGPGTRLTVL.

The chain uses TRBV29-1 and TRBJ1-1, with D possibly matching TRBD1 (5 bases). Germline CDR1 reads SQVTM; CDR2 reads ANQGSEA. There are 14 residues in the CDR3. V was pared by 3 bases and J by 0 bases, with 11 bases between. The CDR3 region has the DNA TGCAGCGTTGACACCAGGGCAATGAACACTGAAGCTTTCTTT. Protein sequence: CSVDTRAMNTEAFF. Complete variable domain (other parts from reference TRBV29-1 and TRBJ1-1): SAVISQKPSRDICQRGTSLTIQCQVDSQVTMMFWYRQQPGQSLTLIATANQGSEATYESGFVIDKFPISRPNLTFSTLTVSNMSPEDSSIYLCSVDTRAMNTEAFFGQGTRLTVV.

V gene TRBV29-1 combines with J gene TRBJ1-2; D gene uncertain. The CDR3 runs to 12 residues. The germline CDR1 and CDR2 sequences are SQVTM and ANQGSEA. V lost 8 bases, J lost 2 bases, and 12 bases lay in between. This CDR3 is CSSKGSNYGYTF. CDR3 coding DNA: TGCAGCTCAAAGGGCAGCAACTATGGCTACACCTTC. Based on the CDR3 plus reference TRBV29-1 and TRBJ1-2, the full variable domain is SAVISQKPSRDICQRGTSLTIQCQVDSQVTMMFWYRQQPGQSLTLIATANQGSEATYESGFVIDKFPISRPNLTFSTLTVSNMSPEDSSIYLCSSKGSNYGYTFGSGTRLTVV.

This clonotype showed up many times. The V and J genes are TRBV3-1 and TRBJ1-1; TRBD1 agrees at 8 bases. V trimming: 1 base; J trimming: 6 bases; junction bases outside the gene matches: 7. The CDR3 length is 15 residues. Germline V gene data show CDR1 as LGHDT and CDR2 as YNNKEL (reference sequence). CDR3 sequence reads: CASSQASGGAAEAFF. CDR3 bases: TGTGCCAGCAGCCAAGCCTCAGGGGGCGCCGCTGAAGCTTTCTTT. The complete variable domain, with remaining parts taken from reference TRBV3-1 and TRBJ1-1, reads DTAVSQTPKYLVTQMGNDKSIKCEQNLGHDTMYWYKQDSKKFLKIMFSYNNKELIINETVPNRFSPKSPDKAHLNLHINSLELGDSAVYFCASSQASGGAAEAFFGQGTRLTVV.

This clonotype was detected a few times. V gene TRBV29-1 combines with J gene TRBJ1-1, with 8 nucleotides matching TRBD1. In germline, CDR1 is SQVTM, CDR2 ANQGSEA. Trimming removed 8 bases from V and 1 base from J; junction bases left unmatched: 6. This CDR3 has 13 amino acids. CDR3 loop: CSFRQGRNTEAFF. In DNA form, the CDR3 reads TGCAGCTTCCGACAGGGGCGGAACACTGAAGCTTTCTTT.

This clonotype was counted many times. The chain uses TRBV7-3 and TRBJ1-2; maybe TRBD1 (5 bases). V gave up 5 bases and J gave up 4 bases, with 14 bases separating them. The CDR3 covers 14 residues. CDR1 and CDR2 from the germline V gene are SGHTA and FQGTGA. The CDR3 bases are TGTGCCAGCAGCGAGACAGTTGCCTCCTATGGCTACACCTTC. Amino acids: CASSETVASYGYTF.

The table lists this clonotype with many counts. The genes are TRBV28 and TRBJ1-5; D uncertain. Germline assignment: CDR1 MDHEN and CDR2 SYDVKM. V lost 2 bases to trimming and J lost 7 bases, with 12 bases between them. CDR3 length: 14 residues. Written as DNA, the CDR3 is TGTGCCAGCAGTTTAGCAATGGTTCGGCAGCCCCAGCATTTT. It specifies CASSLAMVRQPQHF.

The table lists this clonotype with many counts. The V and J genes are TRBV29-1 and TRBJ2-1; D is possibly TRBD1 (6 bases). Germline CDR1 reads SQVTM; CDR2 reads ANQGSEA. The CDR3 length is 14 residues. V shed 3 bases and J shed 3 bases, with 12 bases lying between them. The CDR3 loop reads CSVERAGVYNEQFF. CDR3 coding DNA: TGCAGCGTTGAGCGGGCAGGGGTCTACAATGAGCAGTTCTTC.

The CDR3 nucleotides read TGTGCCACCAGCGGGAGGGGTAGGGAGACCCAGTACTTC. Translated, it gives CATSGRGRETQYF. V is TRBV15 and J is TRBJ2-5, with 7 positions matching TRBD2. The CDR3 runs to 13 residues. Germline V CDR1 and CDR2: LNHNV, YYDKDF (reference sequence). J lost 5 bases, V lost 5 bases, and 5 bases had no gene match.

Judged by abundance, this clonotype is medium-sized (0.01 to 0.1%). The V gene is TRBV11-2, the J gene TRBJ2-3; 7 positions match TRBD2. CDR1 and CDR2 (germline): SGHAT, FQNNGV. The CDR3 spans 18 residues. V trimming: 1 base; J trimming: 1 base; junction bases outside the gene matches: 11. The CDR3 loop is CASSLVRGRLSRTDTQYF. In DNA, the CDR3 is TGTGCCAGCAGCTTAGTCCGCGGGAGATTATCGCGCACAGATACGCAGTATTTT.

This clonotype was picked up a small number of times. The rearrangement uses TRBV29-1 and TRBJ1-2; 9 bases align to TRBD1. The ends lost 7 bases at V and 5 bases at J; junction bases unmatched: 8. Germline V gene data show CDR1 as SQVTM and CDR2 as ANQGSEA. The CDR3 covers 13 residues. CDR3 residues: CSARDREPYGYTF. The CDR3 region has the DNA TGCAGCGCTAGGGACAGGGAACCATATGGCTACACCTTC.

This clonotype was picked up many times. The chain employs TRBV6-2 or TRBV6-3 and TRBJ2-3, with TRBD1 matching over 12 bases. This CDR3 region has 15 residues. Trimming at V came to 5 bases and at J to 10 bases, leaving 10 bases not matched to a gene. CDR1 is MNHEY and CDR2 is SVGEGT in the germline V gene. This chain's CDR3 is CASSPGTGGVEAQYF. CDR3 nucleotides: TGTGCCAGCAGTCCCGGGACAGGGGGCGTAGAGGCGCAGTATTTT.

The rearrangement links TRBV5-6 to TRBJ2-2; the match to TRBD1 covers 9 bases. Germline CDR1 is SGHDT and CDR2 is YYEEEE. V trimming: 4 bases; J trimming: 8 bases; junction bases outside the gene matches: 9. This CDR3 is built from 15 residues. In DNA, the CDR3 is TGTGCCAGCAGCCCGGACAGGGGAATATCAGGGGAGCTGTTTTTT. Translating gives CASSPDRGISGELFF.